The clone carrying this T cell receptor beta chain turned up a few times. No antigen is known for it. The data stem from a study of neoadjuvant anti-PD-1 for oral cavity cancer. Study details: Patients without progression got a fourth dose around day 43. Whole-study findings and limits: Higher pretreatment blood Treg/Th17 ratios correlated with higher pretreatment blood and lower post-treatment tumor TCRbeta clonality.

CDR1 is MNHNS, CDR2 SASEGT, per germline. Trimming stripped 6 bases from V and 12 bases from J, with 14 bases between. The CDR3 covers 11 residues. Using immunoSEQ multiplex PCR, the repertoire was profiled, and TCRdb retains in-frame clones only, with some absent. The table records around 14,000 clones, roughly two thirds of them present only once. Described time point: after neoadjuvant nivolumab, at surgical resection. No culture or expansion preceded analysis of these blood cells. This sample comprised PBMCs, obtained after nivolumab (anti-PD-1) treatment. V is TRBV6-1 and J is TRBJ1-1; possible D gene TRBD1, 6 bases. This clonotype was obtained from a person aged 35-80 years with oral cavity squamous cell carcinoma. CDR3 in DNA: TGTGCCAGCAGGGACCGGGGGCGAACTTTCTTT. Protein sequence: CASRDRGRTFF.